Listed below are T cell receptor beta chains from one sample, sequenced in a study of T cell responses to AZD1222 COVID-19 vaccine. The assay was immunoSEQ multiplex PCR, and TCRdb's table has in-frame clones only and misses some. There are some 130,000 clones in the sample; roughly nine tenths occur only once, and around a tenth lies in the top ten. Sequenced here: peripheral blood, sampled 28 days after the second AZD1222 dose. These receptor sequences come from an adult who received the AZD1222 COVID-19 vaccine. Both conserved end residues are part of each CDR3. Each record gives: J gene, clone size, D gene, V gene, CDR3 protein, CDR3 DNA. The D gene is left open where the match is weak. A clone size is listed for some rows: how often the clone was seen (once, few, many), or a class if it is expanded.

TRBJ2-1,-,-,TRBV5-1,CASSLLGLHNEQFF,TGCGCCAGCAGCCTGCTTGGTTTGCACAATGAGCAGTTCTTC
TRBJ1-1,-,TRBD1,TRBV10-1,CASSTGEAEAFF,TGCGCCAGCAGCACAGGGGAGGCTGAAGCTTTCTTT
TRBJ1-5,-,-,TRBV19,CASSVYGTAVVQPQHF,TGTGCCAGTAGTGTCTACGGGACCGCGGTCGTGCAGCCCCAGCATTTT
TRBJ1-2,-,-,TRBV4-3,CASSHLSSGDASYGYTF,TGCGCCAGCAGCCACTTGTCGTCAGGGGACGCTAGTTATGGCTACACCTTC
TRBJ1-4,few,TRBD1,TRBV7-9,CASSSGQGFEKLFF,TGTGCCAGCAGCTCCGGACAGGGCTTTGAAAAACTGTTTTTT
TRBJ1-2,-,-,TRBV7-9,CASSLARTVDGYTF,TGTGCCAGCAGCTTAGCGCGGACAGTTGATGGCTACACCTTC
TRBJ2-3,-,TRBD2,TRBV6-2/TRBV6-3,CASSYPRLAGPTDTQYF,TGTGCCAGCAGTTACCCCCGACTAGCGGGGCCCACAGATACGCAGTATTTT
TRBJ2-3,-,TRBD2,TRBV11-2,CASSSGLARDTQYF,TGTGCCAGCAGCTCGGGACTAGCCAGAGATACGCAGTATTTT
TRBJ1-2,-,-,TRBV3-1/TRBV3-2,CASSLSPAPDSYYGYTF,TGTGCCAGCAGCCTATCCCCGGCCCCGGACAGCTACTATGGCTACACCTTC
TRBJ2-3,once,-,TRBV2,CASSVSTDTQYF,TGTGCCAGCAGTGTGAGCACAGATACGCAGTATTTT
TRBJ1-6,once,-,TRBV20-1,CSASIVGSAGYNSPLHF,TGCAGTGCTAGTATCGTCGGGTCTGCGGGGTATAATTCACCCCTCCACTTT
TRBJ1-1,-,TRBD1,TRBV6-4,CASSADRAGTEAFF,TGTGCCAGCAGTGCAGACAGGGCGGGAACTGAAGCTTTCTTT
TRBJ1-4,-,-,TRBV30,CAWTASGGDEKLFF,TGTGCCTGGACCGCGTCGGGGGGCGACGAAAAACTGTTTTTT
TRBJ1-1,few,TRBD1,TRBV10-3,CATLPQGDTEAFF,TGTGCCACCCTGCCCCAGGGGGACACTGAAGCTTTCTTT
TRBJ2-1,-,TRBD2,TRBV30,CAWSWGGSYNEQFF,TGTGCCTGGTCTTGGGGGGGCTCCTACAATGAGCAGTTCTTC
TRBJ2-2,-,TRBD2,TRBV27,CASSPRVAGVPGELFF,TGTGCCAGCAGTCCCCGGGTAGCGGGAGTTCCCGGGGAGCTGTTTTTT
TRBJ2-3,-,-,TRBV7-9,CASSLVSGTDTQYF,TGTGCCAGCAGCCTGGTATCGGGCACAGATACGCAGTATTTT
TRBJ2-3,-,-,TRBV7-2,CASRQYPGIDTQYF,TGTGCCAGCAGACAATACCCGGGGATAGATACGCAGTATTTT
TRBJ1-2,-,-,TRBV5-6,CASSWGTGGGYTF,TGTGCCAGCAGCTGGGGGACTGGTGGTGGCTACACCTTC
TRBJ1-4,once,TRBD1,TRBV7-3,CASSRDRGEKLFF,TGTGCCAGCAGCCGGGACAGGGGAGAAAAACTGTTTTTT
TRBJ2-1,-,-,TRBV7-2,CASSLARGSYNEQFF,TGTGCCAGCAGCTTAGCCAGGGGATCCTACAATGAGCAGTTCTTC
TRBJ1-2,-,-,TRBV6-5,CASRSRGTGYTF,TGTGCCAGCAGGAGCCGAGGGACTGGCTACACCTTC
TRBJ2-3,-,-,TRBV27,CASSSILDADTQYF,TGTGCCAGCAGTAGTATACTAGACGCAGATACGCAGTATTTT
TRBJ2-7,-,TRBD1,TRBV18,CASSPAGGSYEQYF,TGTGCCAGCTCACCCGCAGGGGGCTCCTACGAGCAGTACTTC
TRBJ1-2,-,-,TRBV6-5,CASSYSNLIPKSYTF,TGTGCCAGCAGTTACTCGAATTTAATCCCTAAGAGCTACACCTTC
TRBJ1-2,-,-,TRBV4-3,CASRPAEITNYGYTF,TGCGCCAGCAGACCAGCTGAGATAACTAACTATGGCTACACCTTC
TRBJ2-3,-,TRBD2,TRBV7-9,CASSSGTSFGAFTDTQYF,TGTGCCAGCAGCTCCGGGACTAGCTTCGGGGCCTTCACAGATACGCAGTATTTT
TRBJ2-5,-,TRBD1,TRBV10-3,CAISDPRTGTGRETQYF,TGTGCCATCAGTGATCCCCGGACAGGCACTGGAAGGGAGACCCAGTACTTC
TRBJ2-5,-,TRBD2,TRBV19,CASSIGSAGGGETQYF,TGTGCCAGTAGTATAGGGTCTGCGGGGGGAGGAGAGACCCAGTACTTC
TRBJ2-7,-,-,TRBV19,CVSSIGQGYSYEQYF,TGTGTCAGTAGTATAGGGCAGGGGTACTCCTACGAGCAGTACTTC
TRBJ2-7,-,TRBD1,TRBV30,CAWSREQGAYEQYF,TGTGCCTGGAGTCGCGAGCAGGGGGCTTACGAGCAGTACTTC
TRBJ2-7,-,TRBD1,TRBV10-3,CAITTGNAYEQYF,TGTGCCATCACGACAGGGAATGCCTACGAGCAGTACTTC
TRBJ1-5,-,-,TRBV12-3/TRBV12-4,CASRVGLFQPQHF,TGTGCCAGCAGGGTTGGACTTTTCCAGCCCCAGCATTTT
TRBJ1-2,-,-,TRBV4-3,CASSQDTGTFYGYTF,TGCGCCAGCAGCCAAGACACCGGGACATTCTATGGCTACACCTTC
TRBJ2-3,-,-,TRBV11-2,CASSGKASASTDTQYF,TGTGCCAGCAGCGGGAAAGCGTCTGCTAGCACAGATACGCAGTATTTT
TRBJ2-1,-,-,TRBV6-6,CASSRQASSYNEQFF,TGTGCCAGCAGTCGACAGGCTAGCTCCTACAATGAGCAGTTCTTC
TRBJ1-2,-,-,TRBV24-1,CATSAGQGSGYTF,TGTGCCACCAGTGCGGGCCAGGGGTCTGGCTACACCTTC
TRBJ2-7,-,TRBD1,TRBV30,CAWPNPDRRNYEQYF,TGTGCCTGGCCCAATCCGGACAGGAGAAACTACGAGCAGTACTTC
TRBJ2-7,-,-,TRBV3-1/TRBV3-2,CASSQGGQYEQYF,TGTGCCAGCAGCCAAGGCGGACAGTACGAGCAGTACTTC